This TCR beta chain emerged from a study of cytomegalovirus exposure and HLA in healthy donors. Among the roughly 110 subjects of the validation cohort, separate from the approximately 660-subject first cohort, were the donors. Assay used: immunoSEQ multiplex PCR; TCRdb lists only in-frame clones, some missing. Of some 250,000 clones in the sample, more than 75% are singletons; the top ten hold 0.95% to 1.5%. Study results and caveats: Rare TCR sequences predominated, though certain public TCRs were found in many donors.

Between the trimmed V and J ends, which lost 4 bases and 4 bases, there was a span of 7 bases. The CDR3 runs to 11 residues. Germline V gives CDR1 GTSNPN, CDR2 SVGIG (reference sequence). As to this clone: The antigen remains unidentified.

Sample: PBMCs. This TCR came from a woman between 25 and 40 years old in good health and CMV-seropositive. The chain is built from TRBV30 and TRBJ1-1; maybe TRBD1 (6 bases). The CDR3 DNA reads TGTGCCTGGAACAGGGCCACTGAAGCTTTCTTT. Translation: CAWNRATEAFF.